This T cell receptor (beta chain) was captured in a study of T cells in Graves' hyperthyroidism and ophthalmopathy (dated by TCRdb to 2018 to 2020). Turning to the overall study: A discovery cohort of about a hundred patients, approximately 44 with Graves' ophthalmopathy and over 55 with stable Graves' hyperthyroidism, was used to find distinguishing TCR V-J signatures. An independent validation cohort of 18 to 20 hyperthyroidism patients and 17 patients who later progressed to ophthalmopathy tested prospective prediction of ophthalmopathy. The roughly 94 discovery patients were randomly divided into training and test sets at a 7:3 ratio. The study also compared thyroid tissue and blood T-cell repertoires from 6 or 7 Graves' hyperthyroidism patients. Once sampling was done, hyperthyroidism patients were given methimazole at a starting dose of 30 mg daily, whereas ophthalmopathy patients were given high-dose intravenous methylprednisolone. The paper reports TCR Vbeta CDR3 sequencing of over 130 peripheral blood samples: around 45 ophthalmopathy, under 80 hyperthyroidism and some 17 progressor patients.

What the authors observed across the whole study: A 13 V-J signature model separated ophthalmopathy from stable hyperthyroidism, with around 88% sensitivity and 81% to 82% specificity in cross-validation and 80%/75% in testing. Blood samples also contained most of the expanded thyroid clonotypes (frequency above 0.001), which suggests that blood repertoires may reflect thyroid immune responses. No statistical method was used to fix the sample size in advance, and group allocation was not hidden from the investigators. In validation, the model predicted progression to ophthalmopathy with approximately 69% sensitivity and about 73% specificity, a median of 6.5 months before onset.

A single count supports this clonotype. The target of this receptor is not known. Base qualities are missing; no much larger clone stands one base away. Resting on one read, the evidence is weak. Patients with uncontrolled infections, other autoimmune diseases, pregnancy or lactation were excluded. Diagnoses relied on clinical symptoms, serum thyroxine and TRAb, thyroid ultrasound and orbital computed tomography. Trizol reagent was used to extract total RNA, and RNA quality was then checked on an Agilent 2100 Bioanalyzer. Amplification of TCR beta CDR3 regions was carried out from RNA transcripts. A first-round RT-PCR of the TCR CDR3 used the HTBI primer set with the Qiagen OneStep RT-PCR kit. Libraries were constructed in a second round of multiplex PCR, after which size selection and purification were carried out. Paired-end sequencing of the libraries was performed with 100 bp reads on an Illumina HiSeq2000. The paper's data handling went like this. SOAPnuke was used to process the raw data, throwing out any read that contained adapters or uncalled bases, had a mean Phred below 15, or lacked an exact constant-primer or identifier match. High-quality paired reads were merged using COPE v1.2.5, and each unique nucleotide sequence was defined as a clonotype. Clonotypes were aligned to IMGT TRBV, TRBD and TRBJ reference segments using MiTCR v1.1. Analysis was restricted to V-J combinations with a frequency above 0.0001, which covered roughly 99% of repertoires. The TCS score was defined as F50 (clonal expansion) divided by E x V (chaos), with BLOSUM62-based TCRdist calculated between CDR3 peptides within each V-J. Welch's t-statistics and random forest reduced just over 500 V-J features to roughly 13, which were used in a naive Bayes classifier (R e1071). Thyroid-blood repertoire similarity was quantified with the Morisita-Horn index. TCRdb's own reprocessing of the public reads used fastp at Q25 and MiXCR and kept productive beta chains. Duplicate CDR3 protein sequences are folded into a single record with the most common DNA and genes. V and J calls and clone size were set by TCRdb, not the authors. In this sample the table shows about 570,000 distinct CDR3 sequences, around 45% of which occur a single time. Clones ranked in the top ten supply about 20% of the sample.

The germline V gene gives CDR1 as SGDLS and CDR2 as YYNGEE. Inclusive of the bounding cysteine and phenylalanine, the CDR3 is 13 residues long. Only the CDR3 portion is preserved as DNA: 39 bases, with reading frame beginning at the first base. This sequence originates from an adult woman with Graves' disease, either hyperthyroidism or ophthalmopathy (not recorded which). The specimen was peripheral blood or thyroid tissue (not recorded which). The chain is encoded by TRBV9 joined to TRBJ2-7, and 8 junction bases match TRBD2. Judging by the DNA end, TRBJ2-1 fits better; the J call may be wrong. In nucleotide form, the sequence is TGTGCCAGCAGCGGCCCTAGCGGGAATGAGCAGTTCTTC. This codes for CASSGPSGNEQFF.